The 32 T cell receptor beta chains reported below all come from one sample, sequenced in a study of vaccination effects on CD4 cells after COVID-19. Data came from immunoSEQ multiplex PCR; TCRdb stores just in-frame clones and leaves some out. The sample lists around 30,000 clones; 65% to 80% were seen once. Antigen-specific CD4+ T cells were first expanded with viral peptide pools by the ViraFEST assay and only then sequenced. Culture proceeded for about 11 days, and CD4+ T cells were then isolated. PCR showed that the person got SARS-CoV-2 infection at some point between March and December 2020. No antigen has been identified for these receptors. The source was CD4+ T cells from PBMCs cultured with HCoV-NL63 spike peptides, collected before COVID-19 vaccination. The receptors originated from a human donor who had a prior SARS-CoV-2 infection.

This clone was picked up one time. V gene TRBV5-1 combines with J gene TRBJ2-2; no clear D gene. Germline V gene data show CDR1 as SGHRS and CDR2 as YFSETQ. V was shortened by 0 bases and J by 4 bases, with 7 bases between the two germline ends. The CDR3 is made up of 14 amino acids. DNA of the CDR3: TGCGCCAGCAGCTTGGTGCCGCGCACCGGGGAGCTGTTTTTT. Translating it yields CASSLVPRTGELFF.

This clone has a single count. This sequence joins TRBV19 and TRBJ1-2; possibly TRBD1 for D (6 bases). Germline CDR1 reads LNHDA; CDR2 reads SQIVND (reference sequence). V shed 6 bases and J shed 7 bases, with 21 bases lying between them. The CDR3 has 15 residues. CDR3 sequence: CASSLIGGGVGGYTF. CDR3 nucleotides: TGTGCCAGTAGCCTCATTGGAGGGGGGGTTGGTGGCTACACCTTC.

The table lists this clone with a count of one. This chain joins TRBV6-5 and TRBJ1-1; 9 bases fit TRBD1. CDR1 is MNHEY, CDR2 SVGAGI, per germline. The ends lost 7 bases at V and 2 bases at J; junction bases unmatched: 5. The length of the CDR3 is 14 residues. CDR3 DNA sequence: TGTGCCAGCACTGCACAGGGGGCAAACACTGAAGCTTTCTTT. It specifies CASTAQGANTEAFF.

This clone turned up a few times. The rearrangement links TRBV24-1 to TRBJ2-2; 7 nucleotides agree with TRBD1. Losses at the gene ends were 12 bases for V and 5 bases for J; bases not matched to a gene: 2. The CDR3 consists of 11 residues. The germline CDR1 and CDR2 sequences are KGHDR and SFDVKD. CDR3 protein: CAAQGTGELFF. DNA for the CDR3: TGTGCCGCACAGGGGACCGGGGAGCTGTTTTTT.

The rearrangement links TRBV6-6 to TRBJ2-3, with D perhaps TRBD2 (5 bases). CDR1 and CDR2 from the germline V gene are MNHNY and SVGAGI (reference sequence). This CDR3 is built from 13 residues. V was pared by 6 bases and J by 6 bases, with 13 bases between. The CDR3 sequence: CASRTTRWDTQYF. The CDR3 nucleotides read TGTGCCAGCAGGACAACTAGGTGGGATACGCAGTATTTT.

The rearrangement joins TRBV5-1 to TRBJ1-2, with 7 bases fitting TRBD1. Per germline, CDR1 SGHRS and CDR2 YFSETQ. Germline trimming cut 4 bases from V and 5 bases from J; bases unmatched to any gene: 14. CDR3 size: 16 residues. In DNA, the CDR3 is TGCGCCAGCAGCCCCCAGGGACAGTCCCTAGGGTATGGCTACACCTTC. Its protein is CASSPQGQSLGYGYTF. The full variable domain, completed using reference TRBV5-1 and TRBJ1-2, is KAGVTQTPRYLIKTRGQQVTLSCSPISGHRSVSWYQQTPGQGLQFLFEYFSETQRNKGNFPGRFSGRQFSNSRSEMNVSTLELGDSALYLCASSPQGQSLGYGYTFGSGTRLTVV.

The chain couples TRBV9 to TRBJ2-1; 11 nucleotides match TRBD2. The germline gives CDR1 SGDLS, CDR2 YYNGEE. Trimming cost V 3 bases and J 4 bases; bases outside gene matches: 6. This CDR3 comprises 16 residues. The CDR3 sequence: CASSGGLAGLYNEQFF. In DNA form, the CDR3 reads TGTGCCAGCAGCGGCGGACTAGCGGGCTTATACAATGAGCAGTTCTTC.

This clone showed up just once. J is TRBJ2-4 and V is TRBV7-9, with D possibly TRBD1 on 6 matching bases. This CDR3 has 15 amino acids. V was pared by 5 bases and J by 0 bases, with 11 bases between. In germline, CDR1 is SEHNR, CDR2 FQNEAQ (reference sequence). CDR3 nucleotide sequence: TGTGCCAGCAGCCAAAGGGGGTTAGCCAAAAACATTCAGTACTTC. This encodes CASSQRGLAKNIQYF.

The rearrangement uses TRBV11-3 and TRBJ2-7; no clear D. CDR1 SGHNT and CDR2 YENEEA come from the germline V gene. The V end lost 0 bases, the J end lost 7 bases, and 10 bases lay between the germline ends. This CDR3 is 13 amino acids long. CDR3 region: CASSLDQVREQYF. As DNA, the CDR3 is TGTGCCAGCAGCTTAGATCAGGTGCGTGAGCAGTACTTC.

The chain carries TRBV5-1 and TRBJ2-2; D unclear. Between the trimmed V and J ends, which lost 0 bases and 3 bases, there was a span of 6 bases. Germline V gene data show CDR1 as SGHRS and CDR2 as YFSETQ. The length of the CDR3 is 14 residues. CDR3 in DNA: TGCGCCAGCAGCTTGGGGATCTACACCGGGGAGCTGTTTTTT. It translates to CASSLGIYTGELFF.

The rearrangement links TRBV15 to TRBJ2-5; D gene uncertain. Between the trimmed V and J ends, which lost 3 bases and 0 bases, there was a span of 11 bases. CDR3 length: 15 amino acids. Germline values: CDR1 LNHNV, CDR2 YYDKDF (reference sequence). CDR3 sequence (DNA): TGTGCCACCAGCAGCAAGCAACGGTACCAAGAGACCCAGTACTTC. Residues: CATSSKQRYQETQYF.

The rearrangement joins TRBV7-9 to TRBJ2-1, with D perhaps given as TRBD1 or TRBD2 (5 bases each). CDR1 and CDR2 (germline): SEHNR, FQNEAQ (reference sequence). Trimming stripped 4 bases from V and 1 base from J, with 11 bases between. This CDR3 has 15 amino acids. CDR3 sequence reads: CASSSLWGSYNEQFF. The CDR3 DNA reads as TGTGCCAGCAGCTCCCTATGGGGGTCCTACAATGAGCAGTTCTTC. Full variable domain (rest looked up from reference TRBV7-9 and TRBJ2-1): DTGVSQNPRHKITKRGQNVTFRCDPISEHNRLYWYRQTLGQGPEFLTYFQNEAQLEKSRLLSDRFSAERPKGSFSTLEIQRTEQGDSAMYLCASSSLWGSYNEQFFGPGTRLTVL.

The chain joins TRBV7-2 to TRBJ1-1; 10 positions match TRBD1. Trimming at V came to 5 bases and at J to 4 bases, leaving 4 bases not matched to a gene. CDR1 and CDR2 from the germline V gene are SGHTA and FQGNSA. This CDR3 spans 14 amino acids. The CDR3 region has the DNA TGTGCCAGCAGCCCGGGACAGGGGAGCACTGAAGCTTTCTTT. Translation gives CASSPGQGSTEAFF.

This chain uses TRBV5-4 with TRBJ2-1; 9 bases fit TRBD2. Germline CDR1 is SGHNT and CDR2 is YYREEE (reference sequence). This CDR3 comprises 15 residues. J lost 9 bases, V lost 0 bases, and 7 bases had no gene match. The chain's CDR3 is CASSLGGRALGEQFF. Written as DNA, the CDR3 is TGTGCCAGCAGCTTGGGCGGGAGGGCCTTGGGTGAGCAGTTCTTC. Combining the CDR3 with reference TRBV5-4 and TRBJ2-1 gives the whole variable domain ETGVTQSPTHLIKTRGQQVTLRCSSQSGHNTVSWYQQALGQGPQFIFQYYREEENGRGNFPPRFSGLQFPNYSSELNVNALELDDSALYLCASSLGGRALGEQFFGPGTRLTVL.

The chain has TRBV6-2 or TRBV6-3 and TRBJ1-1, with TRBD1 matching over 12 bases. J was trimmed by 5 bases and V by 6 bases; bases with no gene match: 10. The CDR3 covers 16 residues. Per the germline V gene, CDR1 is MNHEY and CDR2 is SVGEGT. As DNA, the CDR3 is TGTGCCAGCAGCCCGGGACAGGGGGCGCGATTAACTGAAGCTTTCTTT. Translation gives CASSPGQGARLTEAFF.

The rearrangement uses TRBV11-2 and TRBJ2-3; D not resolved. The CDR3 runs to 16 residues. V was trimmed by 5 bases and J by 3 bases, leaving 18 bases between them. Looked up from germline, CDR1 is SGHAT and CDR2 is FQNNGV. The CDR3 reads CASSETTLLRTDTQYF. DNA for the CDR3: TGTGCCAGCAGCGAGACGACCCTCCTACGGACAGATACGCAGTATTTT. The full variable domain, its missing parts supplied by reference TRBV11-2 and TRBJ2-3, is EAGVAQSPRYKIIEKRQSVAFWCNPISGHATLYWYQQILGQGPKLLIQFQNNGVVDDSQLPKDRFSAERLKGVDSTLKIQPAKLEDSAVYLCASSETTLLRTDTQYFGPGTRLTVL.

V gene TRBV5-4 combines with J gene TRBJ2-3, with 9 nucleotides matching TRBD2. The CDR3 is made up of 16 amino acids. Germline-derived CDR1 and CDR2 are SGHNT and YYREEE (reference sequence). Trimming cost V 4 bases and J 0 bases; bases outside gene matches: 6. CDR3 nucleotide sequence: TGTGCCAGCAGCCCGACTAGCGGCCCTAGCACAGATACGCAGTATTTT. Translating gives CASSPTSGPSTDTQYF.

The chain is built from TRBV12-5 and TRBJ1-1, with D unresolved. Germline CDR1 reads LGHNT; CDR2 reads FRNRAP. The CDR3 is made up of 11 amino acids. The V end lost 6 bases, the J end lost 1 base, and 3 bases lay between the germline ends. DNA of the CDR3: TGTGCTAGTGGAGAGAACACTGAAGCTTTCTTT. Protein product: CASGENTEAFF.

The chain is built from TRBV18 and TRBJ2-7, with TRBD2 identical over 10 bases. Germline-derived CDR1 and CDR2 are KGHSH and LQKENI. CDR3 length: 15 amino acids. Trimming at V came to 5 bases and at J to 6 bases, leaving 10 bases not matched to a gene. The CDR3 coding sequence is TGTGCCAGCTCAGCCCTTAGCGGGGGGCAAAGCGAGCAGTACTTC. Protein product: CASSALSGGQSEQYF.

The chain couples TRBV28 to TRBJ1-6, with 7 positions matching TRBD1. With 6 bases clipped from V and 7 bases from J, the junction kept 6 bases outside the gene matches. Per germline, CDR1 MDHEN and CDR2 SYDVKM. CDR3 length equals 14 residues. CDR3 coding DNA: TGTGCCAGCAGGCTGACAGGGACGAATTCACCCCTCCACTTT. Translation gives CASRLTGTNSPLHF.

This clone was observed a few times. The chain has TRBV30 and TRBJ1-1; possible D gene TRBD1, 6 bases. The CDR3 runs 16 residues. From germline, CDR1 is GTSNPN and CDR2 SVGIG (reference sequence). Trimming took 1 base from V and 3 from J, leaving 18 bases between them. DNA for the CDR3: TGTGCCTGGAGTGCCCTAGGGGGGGGCGCCTACACTGAAGCTTTCTTT. Translating it yields CAWSALGGGAYTEAFF. Filled out from reference TRBV30 and TRBJ1-1, the complete variable domain reads SQTIHQWPATLVQPVGSPLSLECTVEGTSNPNLYWYRQAAGRGLQLLFYSVGIGQISSEVPQNLSASRPQDRQFILSSKKLLLSDSGFYLCAWSALGGGAYTEAFFGQGTRLTVV.

This clone is a singleton in its sample. The chain links TRBV20-1 to TRBJ1-2; D is unresolved. The germline V gene has CDR1 DFQATT and CDR2 SNEGSKA (reference sequence). The CDR3 contains 11 residues. Between the trimmed V and J ends, which lost 3 bases and 2 bases, there was a span of 4 bases. The CDR3 DNA follows: TGCAGTGCTAGCATAAACTATGGCTACACCTTC. Protein sequence: CSASINYGYTF.

This clone was seen more than once but under ten times. Written as DNA, the CDR3 is TGTGCCAGCAGTGGGGGGACCGCCTATAATTCACCCCTCCACTTT. It encodes CASSGGTAYNSPLHF. This chain connects TRBV2 to TRBJ1-6, with D perhaps matching TRBD1 (5 bases). This CDR3 is 15 amino acids long. Germline V gene sequence: CDR1 SNHLY, CDR2 FYNNEI. V shed 4 bases and J shed 2 bases, with 9 bases lying between them.

V is TRBV24-1 and J is TRBJ2-5; D might be TRBD1 (6 bases). Trimming stripped 4 bases from V and 5 bases from J, with 16 bases between. The CDR3 consists of 15 residues. Per germline, CDR1 KGHDR and CDR2 SFDVKD. DNA for the CDR3: TGTGCCACCAGTGACCCCTTTGGGGGCCGGGAGACCCAGTACTTC. Amino acid sequence: CATSDPFGGRETQYF.

The gene calls are TRBV3-1 (or the pseudogene TRBV3-2) and TRBJ2-4; D is unresolved. V lost 1 base to trimming and J lost 4 bases, with 11 bases between them. The CDR3 has 15 residues. CDR1 is LGHDT and CDR2 is YNNKEL in the germline V gene (reference sequence). Here the CDR3 reads CASSQGLQMKNIQYF. In DNA form, the CDR3 reads TGTGCCAGCAGCCAAGGGCTCCAGATGAAAAACATTCAGTACTTC.

The V call is TRBV7-9, the J call TRBJ2-4, with 7 positions matching TRBD2. V was pared by 4 bases and J by 0 bases, with 6 bases of the junction left unmatched. From germline, CDR1 is SEHNR and CDR2 FQNEAQ (reference sequence). The CDR3 has 16 amino acids. The CDR3 DNA is TGTGCCAGCAGCTCTGGGGGGGTCCGAGCCAAAAACATTCAGTACTTC. Protein product: CASSSGGVRAKNIQYF.

The CDR3 region is CASSGQGNQPQHF. The CDR3 bases are TGTGCCAGCAGCGGACAGGGCAATCAGCCCCAGCATTTT. The chain carries TRBV2 and TRBJ1-5; TRBD1 aligns across 7 bases. CDR1 and CDR2 (germline): SNHLY, FYNNEI. V shed 6 bases and J 2 bases; nucleotides not matched to a gene: 1. The CDR3 has 13 amino acids.

This clone was seen just once. Other DNA sequences of this sample code for an identical CDR3. The chain recombines TRBV5-4 with TRBJ2-3, with TRBD2 matching 8 bases. Looked up from germline, CDR1 is SGHNT and CDR2 is YYREEE (reference sequence). V trimming: 0 bases; J trimming: 0 bases; junction bases outside the gene matches: 3. The CDR3 totals 16 residues. In DNA, the CDR3 is TGTGCCAGCAGCTTGGGAGCGGGAGTCAGCACAGATACGCAGTATTTT. This translates into CASSLGAGVSTDTQYF.

This clone was observed a few times. The chain combines TRBV24-1 with TRBJ2-1; unclear D gene. This CDR3 is built from 14 residues. CDR1 is KGHDR, CDR2 SFDVKD, per germline. The V and J ends lost 4 bases and 8 bases respectively, with 14 bases between them. CDR3 protein: CATSEETPVDEQFF. CDR3 nucleotides: TGTGCCACCAGTGAGGAGACTCCGGTGGATGAGCAGTTCTTC.

This clone occurred a few times. This CDR3 reads CASSPPALAGANEQFF. In DNA form, the CDR3 reads TGTGCCAGCTCACCACCTGCACTAGCGGGAGCCAATGAGCAGTTCTTC. This chain uses TRBV18 with TRBJ2-1, with 11 bases that match TRBD2. In germline, CDR1 is KGHSH, CDR2 LQKENI. Trimming at V came to 0 bases and at J to 6 bases, leaving 4 bases not matched to a gene. There are 16 residues in the CDR3.

The chain is built from TRBV18 and TRBJ1-5; D unclear. The CDR3 spans 13 residues. Trimming took 6 bases from V and 4 from J, leaving 10 bases between them. The germline CDR1 and CDR2 sequences are KGHSH and LQKENI. The CDR3 region has the DNA TGTGCCAGCTCGTCCCAAGGGAATCAGCCCCAGCATTTT. It is translated as CASSSQGNQPQHF.

The chain is built from TRBV5-1 and TRBJ2-3; the match to TRBD2 covers 12 bases. The CDR3 covers 17 residues. Germline V gives CDR1 SGHRS, CDR2 YFSETQ. V lost 0 bases and J lost 3; bases outside the gene matches: 5. CDR3: CASSLGPLAGGTDTQYF. CDR3 coding DNA: TGCGCCAGCAGCTTGGGTCCCCTAGCGGGGGGGACAGATACGCAGTATTTT.